This T cell receptor (beta chain) was recorded in a study of blood T cells in healthy people across ages. Alongside a J-beta primer mix, a sample-barcoded 5' primer served in a second PCR lasting roughly 6 to 11 cycles. TCRdb itself ran the 5' RACE reads through MiXCR, one entry per CDR3 protein. Of roughly 800,000 distinct CDR3 sequences listed, roughly 64% are singletons. V lost 0 bases and J lost 13, with 16 bases in between. CDR1 and CDR2 from the germline V gene are SQVTM and ANQGSEA. The CDR3 is made up of 13 amino acids. This sequence joins TRBV29-1 and TRBJ2-4; no clear D gene. The source is a man aged 30 to 39 in good health. Sequencing was performed on blood. CDR3 sequence: CSVEDQEQNEQYF. The CDR3 DNA follows: TGCAGCGTTGAAGATCAGGAGCAGAATGAGCAGTACTTC.